The 24 T cell receptor beta chains below were found in one sample sequenced in a study of CD8+ T cells in alopecia areata. TCR sequencing used cDNA made by reverse transcription of extracted RNA. This table comes from immunoSEQ multiplex PCR, and its TCRdb copy is limited to in-frame clones, with some not included. The repertoire holds under 300,000 clones, with around 64% as singletons. Treatment reported: oral pan-JAK inhibitor, 5-10 mg twice daily. Sequenced material: CD4+ T cells sorted from blood, taken around week 54, from a patient treated with tofacitinib. Receptors originate from a human donor with alopecia areata.

The chain uses TRBV4-1 and TRBJ2-4; 11 bases line up with TRBD1. Germline V gene lookup returns CDR1 MGHRA and CDR2 YSYEKL. This CDR3 contains 15 residues. V dropped 5 bases and J dropped 5; count of bases not matched to a gene: 5. The CDR3 nucleotides are TGCGCCAGCAGCTATCCGGGACAGGGGGAAAACATTCAGTACTTC. Protein: CASSYPGQGENIQYF.

V gene TRBV30 combines with J gene TRBJ2-7, with D perhaps assigned TRBD1 or TRBD2 (5 bases each). This CDR3 has 13 residues. Germline-derived CDR1 and CDR2 are GTSNPN and SVGIG (reference sequence). Trimming took off 3 bases at V and 6 bases at J, with 15 bases between the two ends. CDR3 sequence reads: CAWRGRAPGEQYF. In nucleotides, the CDR3 is TGTGCCTGGAGGGGGCGGGCCCCGGGCGAGCAGTACTTC.

This chain links TRBV5-1 with TRBJ2-7, with D perhaps TRBD2 (5 bases). This CDR3 has 13 amino acids. Germline CDR1 and CDR2: SGHRS and YFSETQ. With 4 bases removed from V and 1 base from J, the gap between germline ends came to 9 bases. DNA of the CDR3: TGCGCCAGCAGCCGCGGCGGGTCCTACGAGCAGTACTTC. Its translation is CASSRGGSYEQYF.

The rearrangement joins TRBV6-1 to TRBJ1-5; perhaps TRBD1 as D (5 bases). This CDR3 has 14 amino acids. Trimming shortened V by 6 bases and J by 0 bases, and 9 bases separated the two germline ends. Germline V gene lookup returns CDR1 MNHNS and CDR2 SASEGT. The CDR3 region has the DNA TGTGCCAGCAGGTGGAGGGGTAGCAATCAGCCCCAGCATTTT. It translates to CASRWRGSNQPQHF.

The chain uses TRBV6-6 and TRBJ2-7, with 9 bases lining up with TRBD1. Germline V gene sequence: CDR1 MNHNY, CDR2 SVGAGI (reference sequence). V shed 4 bases, J shed 3 bases, and the junction held 10 bases outside the gene matches. The CDR3 loop spans 16 amino acids. The CDR3 spells CASSSATGGEGYEQYF. In DNA form, the CDR3 reads TGTGCCAGCAGTTCTGCTACAGGGGGCGAGGGCTACGAGCAGTACTTC.

The sample holds a few counts of this clone. V usage is TRBV27 and J usage is TRBJ1-6; D might be TRBD1 (6 bases). The germline V gene has CDR1 MNHEY and CDR2 SMNVEV (reference sequence). The CDR3 runs 14 residues. The germline V and J ends were trimmed by 4 bases and 5 bases, with 9 bases remaining between them. CDR3 loop: CASSSRTDNSPLHF. CDR3 DNA: TGTGCCAGCAGTTCTCGGACAGATAATTCACCCCTCCACTTT.

This chain joins TRBV2 and TRBJ1-1; TRBD1 matches at 8 bases. V lost 0 bases, J lost 2 bases, and 5 bases stayed unmatched. Germline V lookup: CDR1 SNHLY, CDR2 FYNNEI. CDR3 length: 16 amino acids. CDR3 in DNA: TGTGCCAGCAGTGAAGCGTTTGGGACAGGCAACACTGAAGCTTTCTTT. It codes for CASSEAFGTGNTEAFF.

V and J are TRBV30 and TRBJ1-6, with D possibly being TRBD1 (5 bases). Trimming removed 3 bases from V and 7 bases from J, with 10 bases in between. CDR3 size: 13 residues. The germline CDR1 and CDR2 sequences are GTSNPN and SVGIG (reference sequence). CDR3 DNA: TGTGCCTGGAGCAGGGAGTTAAATTCACCCCTCCACTTT. Amino acids: CAWSRELNSPLHF.

This clone was seen more than once but under ten times. The V and J genes are TRBV29-1 and TRBJ2-3; possible D gene TRBD1, 5 bases. The germline V gene encodes CDR1 SQVTM and CDR2 ANQGSEA. V was shortened by 4 bases and J by 2 bases, with 13 bases between the two germline ends. The CDR3 loop spans 14 amino acids. The CDR3 here is CSVGPPDNTDTQYF. Here the CDR3 DNA reads TGCAGCGTTGGGCCCCCGGACAACACAGATACGCAGTATTTT.

This clone was detected only once. CDR3 DNA sequence: TGTGCCAGCAGTCGAGATTGGAGAAGCTCCTACAATGAGCAGTTCTTC. This encodes CASSRDWRSSYNEQFF. The chain employs TRBV6-6 and TRBJ2-1; D ambiguous. Trimming removed 5 bases from V and 0 bases from J, with 14 bases in between. CDR1 MNHNY and CDR2 SVGAGI come from the germline V gene (reference sequence). The CDR3 is made up of 16 amino acids.

The chain uses TRBV2 and TRBJ2-6; D might be TRBD2 (5 bases). There are 15 residues in the CDR3. V gave up 6 bases and J gave up 0 bases, with 9 bases separating them. CDR1 and CDR2 (germline): SNHLY, FYNNEI. The CDR3 loop reads CASSAGDSGANVLTF. CDR3 bases: TGTGCCAGCAGCGCCGGGGACTCTGGGGCCAACGTCCTGACTTTC.

The chain links TRBV29-1 to TRBJ2-1, with TRBD2 as a possible D gene (5 bases). This CDR3 has 15 amino acids. Germline-derived CDR1 and CDR2 are SQVTM and ANQGSEA. Trimming took off 1 base at V and 0 bases at J, with 10 bases between the two ends. The CDR3: CSVEGTPSSYNEQFF. CDR3 nucleotide sequence: TGCAGCGTTGAAGGGACTCCAAGCTCCTACAATGAGCAGTTCTTC.

The rearrangement links TRBV11-2 to TRBJ2-7; D remains unclear. V lost 4 bases to trimming and J lost 4 bases, with 5 bases between them. This CDR3 has 11 amino acids. Per germline, CDR1 SGHAT and CDR2 FQNNGV. The CDR3 DNA reads as TGTGCCAGCAGCTATTGGTACGAGCAGTACTTC. Residues: CASSYWYEQYF.

This chain links TRBV29-1 with TRBJ2-7; 7 positions match TRBD1. The CDR3 spans 14 residues. Germline lookup yields CDR1 SQVTM and CDR2 ANQGSEA. V was clipped by 6 bases and J by 1 base; unmatched bases: 9. In DNA, the CDR3 is TGCAGCGTGGCCGGGACAGCCTCGTCCTACGAGCAGTACTTC. It translates to CSVAGTASSYEQYF.

The rearrangement links TRBV15 to TRBJ2-5, with 9 positions matching TRBD1. The CDR3 extends over 15 amino acids. Per germline, CDR1 LNHNV and CDR2 YYDKDF (reference sequence). J gave up 5 bases and V 1 base, and 5 bases lay outside the gene matches. CDR3 in amino acids: CATSRAGTGLETQYF. The CDR3 nucleotides read TGTGCCACCAGCAGAGCCGGGACAGGGCTCGAGACCCAGTACTTC.

The chain couples TRBV30 to TRBJ2-1; D is perhaps TRBD2 (6 bases). The CDR3 totals 14 residues. V lost 4 bases, J lost 0 bases, and 10 bases lay in between. The germline V gene has CDR1 GTSNPN and CDR2 SVGIG (reference sequence). The CDR3 bases are TGTGCCTGGACACGGGGGAGCTCCTACAATGAGCAGTTCTTC. This translates into CAWTRGSSYNEQFF.

The chain links TRBV30 to TRBJ2-1; D not certain. This CDR3 spans 12 amino acids. CDR1 and CDR2 (germline): GTSNPN, SVGIG (reference sequence). V lost 0 bases, J lost 9 bases, and 9 bases lay in between. As DNA, the CDR3 is TGTGCCTGGAGTGTGAGTCAGTCTGAGCAGTTCTTC. Protein product: CAWSVSQSEQFF.

This clone was found many times. This rearrangement joins TRBV11-2 to TRBJ2-3; 7 nucleotides align to TRBD2. Germline V gives CDR1 SGHAT, CDR2 FQNNGV. The CDR3 loop spans 16 amino acids. The J segment lost 6 bases and the V segment lost 1 base, leaving 10 bases of the junction unmatched. CDR3 sequence reads: CASSLGEGLNRDTQYF. The CDR3 DNA sequence: TGTGCCAGCAGCTTAGGCGAGGGACTAAACAGGGATACGCAGTATTTT.

This sequence joins TRBV9 and TRBJ2-7; D gene unclear. There are 14 residues in the CDR3. V dropped 4 bases and J dropped 6 bases, with 17 bases sitting between them. From germline, CDR1 is SGDLS and CDR2 YYNGEE. In DNA, the CDR3 is TGTGCCAGCAGCCCGGCGAGTAGCTATGTCGAGCAGTACTTC. Translating it yields CASSPASSYVEQYF.

The chain joins TRBV5-1 to TRBJ2-7, with 9 positions matching TRBD1. Germline values: CDR1 SGHRS, CDR2 YFSETQ. This CDR3 spans 14 amino acids. J was trimmed by 3 bases and V by 3 bases; bases with no gene match: 4. The CDR3 reads CASSWTGDIYEQYF. CDR3 nucleotide sequence: TGCGCCAGCAGCTGGACAGGGGACATCTACGAGCAGTACTTC.

V usage is TRBV7-9 and J usage is TRBJ1-2; possibly TRBD1 for D (5 bases). The CDR3 is 16 amino acids. Between the trimmed V and J ends, which lost 5 bases and 3 bases, there was a span of 19 bases. CDR1 is SEHNR, CDR2 FQNEAQ, per germline (reference sequence). CDR3 coding DNA: TGTGCCAGCAGCCCCCCGGGTTGGGGGAAGGACTATGGCTACACCTTC. Protein product: CASSPPGWGKDYGYTF.

This clone has just one count. The CDR3 coding sequence is TGTGCCAGCAGCGTAGCGTCTGGACAGGGGCCACAAGAGACCCAGTACTTC. This codes for CASSVASGQGPQETQYF. This chain links TRBV9 with TRBJ2-5; 9 positions agree with TRBD1. The germline V gene encodes CDR1 SGDLS and CDR2 YYNGEE. The V segment lost 0 bases and the J segment 2 bases; nucleotides outside the gene matches: 8. CDR3 length equals 17 residues.

This clone appeared once. The chain is built from TRBV9 and TRBJ1-2; tentative D call: TRBD1 (5 bases). CDR3 length: 15 amino acids. CDR1 and CDR2 (germline): SGDLS, YYNGEE. The V end was cut by 0 bases, the J end by 4 bases, with 13 bases between. The CDR3: CASSVGRGPLYGYTF. CDR3 DNA sequence: TGTGCCAGCAGCGTAGGCCGGGGACCCCTCTATGGCTACACCTTC.

This chain joins TRBV5-1 and TRBJ1-6; D is unresolved. Germline-derived CDR1 and CDR2 are SGHRS and YFSETQ. V lost 0 bases and J lost 7, with 5 bases in between. The CDR3 is made up of 13 amino acids. This chain's CDR3 is CASSLDPNSPLHF. In nucleotides, the CDR3 is TGCGCCAGCAGCTTGGACCCGAATTCACCCCTCCACTTT. Using reference TRBV5-1 and TRBJ1-6 for the parts outside the CDR3, the full variable domain is KAGVTQTPRYLIKTRGQQVTLSCSPISGHRSVSWYQQTPGQGLQFLFEYFSETQRNKGNFPGRFSGRQFSNSRSEMNVSTLELGDSALYLCASSLDPNSPLHFGNGTRLTVT.